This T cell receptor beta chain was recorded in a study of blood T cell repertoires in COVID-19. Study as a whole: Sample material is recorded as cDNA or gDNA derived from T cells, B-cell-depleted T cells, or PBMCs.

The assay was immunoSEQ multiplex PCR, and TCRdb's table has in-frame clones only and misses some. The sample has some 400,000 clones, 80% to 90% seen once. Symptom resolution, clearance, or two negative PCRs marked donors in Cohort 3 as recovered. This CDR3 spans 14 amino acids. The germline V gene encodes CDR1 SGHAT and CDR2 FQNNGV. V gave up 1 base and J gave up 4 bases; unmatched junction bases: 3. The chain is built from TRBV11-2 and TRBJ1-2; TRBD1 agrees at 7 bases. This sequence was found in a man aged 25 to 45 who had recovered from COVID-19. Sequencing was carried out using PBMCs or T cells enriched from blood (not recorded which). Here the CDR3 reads CASSLVGQVYGYTF. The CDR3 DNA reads TGTGCCAGCAGCTTAGTAGGACAGGTCTATGGCTACACCTTC.